This TCR beta chain is drawn from a study of shared clonotypes between healthy human individuals. The assay was immunoSEQ multiplex PCR, and TCRdb's table has in-frame clones only and misses some. The repertoire holds millions of clones, around 90% seen once, with roughly 0.14% in the top ten. Worth noting for this clone: The sample carries other DNA sequences with the same CDR3.

The CDR3 is 13 amino acids. The germline gives CDR1 ENHRY, CDR2 SYGVKD. Trimming shortened V by 0 bases and J by 4 bases, and 7 bases separated the two germline ends. The sample consisted of naive CD4+ T cells sorted from blood. Subset indicated: CD45RA+ positively selected. The J gene is TRBJ2-7, the V gene TRBV10-3; tentatively, D is TRBD1 (5 bases). The TCR originated in a young man in good health. The CDR3 coding sequence is TGTGCCATCAGTGAGTCGACAGCTTACGAGCAGTACTTC. As protein: CAISESTAYEQYF.